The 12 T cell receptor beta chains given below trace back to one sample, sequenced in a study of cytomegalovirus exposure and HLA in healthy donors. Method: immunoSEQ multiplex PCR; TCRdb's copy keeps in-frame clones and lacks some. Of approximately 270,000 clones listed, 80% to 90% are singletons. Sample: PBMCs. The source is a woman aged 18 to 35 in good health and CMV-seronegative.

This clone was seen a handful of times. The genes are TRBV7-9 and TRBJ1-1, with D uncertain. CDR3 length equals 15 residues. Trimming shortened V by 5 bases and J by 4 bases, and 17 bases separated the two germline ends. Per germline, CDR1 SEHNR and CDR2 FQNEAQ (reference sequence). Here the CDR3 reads CASSPVEGVGTEAFF. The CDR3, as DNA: TGTGCCAGCAGCCCTGTGGAGGGAGTGGGCACTGAAGCTTTCTTT. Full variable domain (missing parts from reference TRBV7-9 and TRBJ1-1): DTGVSQNPRHKITKRGQNVTFRCDPISEHNRLYWYRQTLGQGPEFLTYFQNEAQLEKSRLLSDRFSAERPKGSFSTLEIQRTEQGDSAMYLCASSPVEGVGTEAFFGQGTRLTVV.

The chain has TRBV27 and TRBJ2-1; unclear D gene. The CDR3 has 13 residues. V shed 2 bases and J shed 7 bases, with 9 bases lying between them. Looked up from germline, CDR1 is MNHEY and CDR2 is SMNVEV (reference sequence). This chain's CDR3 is CASSLLGLNEQFF. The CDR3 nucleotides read TGTGCCAGCAGTTTACTCGGGTTAAATGAGCAGTTCTTC.

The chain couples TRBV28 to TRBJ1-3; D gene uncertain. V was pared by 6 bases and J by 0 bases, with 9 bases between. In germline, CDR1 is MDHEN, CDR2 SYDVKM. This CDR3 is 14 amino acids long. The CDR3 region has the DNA TGTGCCAGCAGCGCTTCGGGCTCTGGAAACACCATATATTTT. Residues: CASSASGSGNTIYF.

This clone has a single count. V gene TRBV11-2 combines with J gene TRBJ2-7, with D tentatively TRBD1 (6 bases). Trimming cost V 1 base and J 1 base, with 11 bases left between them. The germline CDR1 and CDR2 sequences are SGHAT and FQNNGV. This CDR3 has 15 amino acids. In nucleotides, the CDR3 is TGTGCCAGCAGCTTAGCGGCAGGGGTGTCCTACGAGCAGTACTTC. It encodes CASSLAAGVSYEQYF.

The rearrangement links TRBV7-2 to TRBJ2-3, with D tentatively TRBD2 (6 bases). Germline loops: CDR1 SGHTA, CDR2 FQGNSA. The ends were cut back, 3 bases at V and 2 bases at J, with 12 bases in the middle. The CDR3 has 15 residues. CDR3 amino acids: CASSLDYLSTDTQYF. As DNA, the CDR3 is TGTGCCAGCAGCTTGGACTATCTGTCCACAGATACGCAGTATTTT.

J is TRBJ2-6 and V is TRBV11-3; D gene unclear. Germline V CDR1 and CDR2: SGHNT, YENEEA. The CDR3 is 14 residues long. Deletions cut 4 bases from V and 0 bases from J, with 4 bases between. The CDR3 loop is CASSSSSGANVLTF. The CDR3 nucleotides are TGTGCCAGCAGCTCTTCCTCTGGGGCCAACGTCCTGACTTTC. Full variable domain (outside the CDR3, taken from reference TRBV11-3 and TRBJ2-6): EAGVVQSPRYKIIEKKQPVAFWCNPISGHNTLYWYLQNLGQGPELLIRYENEEAVDDSQLPKDRFSAERLKGVDSTLKIQPAELGDSAVYLCASSSSSGANVLTFGAGSRLTVL.

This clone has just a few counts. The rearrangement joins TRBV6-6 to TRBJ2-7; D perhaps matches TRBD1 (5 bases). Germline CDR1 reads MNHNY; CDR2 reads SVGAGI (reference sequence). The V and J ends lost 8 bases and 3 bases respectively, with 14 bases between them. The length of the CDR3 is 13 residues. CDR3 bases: TGTGCCAGCTCCCCAGGGTTCGGCTACGAGCAGTACTTC. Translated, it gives CASSPGFGYEQYF.

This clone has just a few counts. The CDR3 region is CASSTTTVPTYEQYF. DNA for the CDR3: TGTGCCAGCAGCACCACGACAGTCCCGACCTACGAGCAGTACTTC. The chain uses TRBV11-3 and TRBJ2-7, with TRBD1 as a possible D gene (5 bases). Trimming took 5 bases from V and 2 from J, leaving 16 bases between them. Looked up from germline, CDR1 is SGHNT and CDR2 is YENEEA. The length of the CDR3 is 15 residues.

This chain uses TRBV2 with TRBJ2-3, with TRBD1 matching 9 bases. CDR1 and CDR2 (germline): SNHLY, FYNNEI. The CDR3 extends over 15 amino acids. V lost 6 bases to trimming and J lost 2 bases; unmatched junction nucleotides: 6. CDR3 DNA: TGTGCCAGCAGAGTTGACAGGGGGTCCACAGATACGCAGTATTTT. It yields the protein CASRVDRGSTDTQYF. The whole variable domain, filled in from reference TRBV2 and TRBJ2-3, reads EPEVTQTPSHQVTQMGQEVILRCVPISNHLYFYWYRQILGQKVEFLVSFYNNEISEKSEIFDDQFSVERPDGSNFTLKIRSTKLEDSAMYFCASRVDRGSTDTQYFGPGTRLTVL.

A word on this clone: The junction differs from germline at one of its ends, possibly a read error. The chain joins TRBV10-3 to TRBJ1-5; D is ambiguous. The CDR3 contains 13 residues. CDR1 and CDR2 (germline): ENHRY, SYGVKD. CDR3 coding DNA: TGTGCCATCAGTGCGGGTAGCAGTCAGCCCCAGCATTTT. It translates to CAISAGSSQPQHF.

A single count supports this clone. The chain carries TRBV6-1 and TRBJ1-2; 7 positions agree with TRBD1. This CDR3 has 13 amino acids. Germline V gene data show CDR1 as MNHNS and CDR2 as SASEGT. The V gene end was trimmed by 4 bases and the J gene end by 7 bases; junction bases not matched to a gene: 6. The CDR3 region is CASSVEDRTGYTF. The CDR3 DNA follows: TGTGCCAGCAGTGTAGAGGACAGGACTGGCTACACCTTC.

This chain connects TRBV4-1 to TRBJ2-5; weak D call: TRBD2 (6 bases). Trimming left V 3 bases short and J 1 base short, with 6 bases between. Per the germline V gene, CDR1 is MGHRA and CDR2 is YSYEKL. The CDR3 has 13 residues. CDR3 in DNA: TGCGCCAGCAGCCAGGGACTCCAAGAGACCCAGTACTTC. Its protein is CASSQGLQETQYF.